This T cell receptor (beta chain) was sequenced in a study of blood T cell repertoires in COVID-19. Study background: COVID-19 samples from acute and convalescent phases originated in the United States, Italy and Spain.

The CDR3 spans 11 residues. V lost 5 bases to trimming and J lost 6 bases, with 5 bases between them. Germline V CDR1 and CDR2: SQVTM, ANQGSEA. Libraries were prepared by immunoSEQ multiplex PCR; TCRdb keeps only in-frame clonotypes and omits some of them. The sample holds 230,000 or so clones; about 83% are singletons and the top ten take about 9%. This receptor was identified in a man between 35 and 55 years old with active or convalescent COVID-19. The material sequenced was peripheral blood. V is TRBV29-1 and J is TRBJ2-6; no definite D call. The CDR3 protein is CSVSVANVLTF. CDR3 sequence (DNA): TGCAGCGTTTCAGTGGCCAACGTCCTGACTTTC.